Listed here is a single TCR beta chain. Its target is not known. This specimen belongs to a study of T cell repertoires in cytomegalovirus infection. Study at large: Both CMV infection and a matching HLA type were indicated by public TCR beta signatures.

This CDR3 has 15 residues. Trimming at V came to 1 base and at J to 8 bases, leaving 7 bases not matched to a gene. Germline loops: CDR1 SEHNR, CDR2 FQNEAQ (reference sequence). Study-wide points: The study identified carriers of CMV plus the relevant HLA from cumulative public TCR beta family frequency. The response measured ex vivo was dominated by TCR beta clonotypes (HLA-C-restricted and CMV-specific).

Each CDR3 protein gets one entry after TCRdb re-called the reads with MiXCR. This table holds 400,000 to 550,000 distinct CDR3 sequences, roughly 12% found once. This TCR came from a human donor in good health (CMV status not recorded). Some clones in this sample may be carry-over from other donors' samples. Sequencing was performed on PBMCs. The gene calls are TRBV7-9 and TRBJ2-4, with TRBD1 matching 8 bases. The CDR3 loop reads CASSLGAGGGHIQYF. DNA for the CDR3: TGTGCCAGCAGCTTAGGGGCAGGGGGCGGTCACATTCAGTACTTC.